This TCR beta chain was identified in a study of blood T cells in healthy people across ages. The authors ran a second PCR of roughly 6 to 11 cycles using a sample-barcoded 5' primer and a J-beta primer mix. Each cDNA molecule, via a template-switch adaptor with 12 random nucleotides, was tagged. TCRdb analysed the 5' RACE reads with MiXCR anew, one entry per CDR3 protein. The sample holds 1.5 million to 2 million distinct CDR3 sequences, roughly 27% seen once. Approximately 10 milliliters was the volume of peripheral blood drawn from each donor. Per sample, a minimum of 6.5 million PBMCs were isolated. Per sample, extraction of total RNA gave at least 5.5 micrograms in every case. The CDR3 covers 15 residues. Trimming removed 6 bases at V and 4 bases at J, with 16 bases between. This clonotype was found a few times.

Input material: blood. This clonotype was sampled from a woman in her 30s in good health. The chain employs TRBV12-3 or TRBV12-4 and TRBJ1-3, with D possibly TRBD1 on 6 matching bases. CDR3 coding DNA: TGTGCCAGCAGAGCGCAGGGGTTAAGAGGAAACACCATATATTTT. Translating it yields CASRAQGLRGNTIYF.